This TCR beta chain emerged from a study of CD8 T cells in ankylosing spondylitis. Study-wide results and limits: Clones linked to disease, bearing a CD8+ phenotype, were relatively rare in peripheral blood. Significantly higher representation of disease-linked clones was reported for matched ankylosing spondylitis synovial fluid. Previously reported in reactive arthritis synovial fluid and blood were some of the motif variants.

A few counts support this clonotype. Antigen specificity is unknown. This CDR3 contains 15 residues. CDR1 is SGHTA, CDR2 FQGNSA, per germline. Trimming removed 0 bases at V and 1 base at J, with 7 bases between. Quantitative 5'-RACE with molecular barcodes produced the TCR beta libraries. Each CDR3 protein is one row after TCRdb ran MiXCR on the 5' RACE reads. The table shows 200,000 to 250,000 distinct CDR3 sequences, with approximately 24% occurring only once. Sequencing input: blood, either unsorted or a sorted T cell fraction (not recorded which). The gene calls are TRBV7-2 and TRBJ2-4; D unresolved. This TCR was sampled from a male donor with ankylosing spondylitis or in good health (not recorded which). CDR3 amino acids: CASSLAALAKNIQYF. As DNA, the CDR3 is TGTGCCAGCAGCTTAGCAGCCCTCGCCAAAAACATTCAGTACTTC.